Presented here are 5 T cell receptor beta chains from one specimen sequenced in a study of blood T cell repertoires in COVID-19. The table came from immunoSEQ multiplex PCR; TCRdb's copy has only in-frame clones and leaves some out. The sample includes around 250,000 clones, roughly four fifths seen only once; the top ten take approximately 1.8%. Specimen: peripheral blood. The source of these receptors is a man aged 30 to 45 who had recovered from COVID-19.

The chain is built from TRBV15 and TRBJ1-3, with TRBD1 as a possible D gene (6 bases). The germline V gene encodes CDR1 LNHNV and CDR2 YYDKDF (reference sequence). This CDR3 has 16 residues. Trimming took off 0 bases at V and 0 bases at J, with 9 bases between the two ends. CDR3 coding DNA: TGTGCCACCAGCAGAGATTTGGACAGCTCTGGAAACACCATATATTTT. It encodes CATSRDLDSSGNTIYF.

CDR3 residues: CASSVGTVTTDTQYF. CDR3 DNA sequence: TGTGCCAGCAGCGTAGGGACAGTAACCACAGATACGCAGTATTTT. V usage is TRBV9 and J usage is TRBJ2-3; a possible D gene is TRBD1 (6 bases). Germline lookup yields CDR1 SGDLS and CDR2 YYNGEE. CDR3 length equals 15 residues. The V gene lost 0 bases and the J gene lost 2 bases, with 10 bases spanning the gap. The whole variable domain, filled in from reference TRBV9 and TRBJ2-3, reads DSGVTQTPKHLITATGQRVTLRCSPRSGDLSVYWYQQSLDQGLQFLIQYYNGEERAKGNILERFSAQQFPDLHSELNLSSLELGDSALYFCASSVGTVTTDTQYFGPGTRLTVL.

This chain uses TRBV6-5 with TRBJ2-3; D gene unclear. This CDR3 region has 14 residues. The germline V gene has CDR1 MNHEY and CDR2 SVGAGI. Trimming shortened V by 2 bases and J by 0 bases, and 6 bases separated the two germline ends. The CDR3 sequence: CASSYTGSTDTQYF. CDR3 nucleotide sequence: TGTGCCAGCAGTTACACCGGTAGCACAGATACGCAGTATTTT.

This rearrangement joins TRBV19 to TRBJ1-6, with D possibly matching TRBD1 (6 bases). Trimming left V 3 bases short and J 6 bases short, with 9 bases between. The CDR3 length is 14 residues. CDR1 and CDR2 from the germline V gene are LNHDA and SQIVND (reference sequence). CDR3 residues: CASSMGRGNSPLHF. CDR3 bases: TGTGCCAGTAGTATGGGCAGGGGTAATTCACCCCTCCACTTT.

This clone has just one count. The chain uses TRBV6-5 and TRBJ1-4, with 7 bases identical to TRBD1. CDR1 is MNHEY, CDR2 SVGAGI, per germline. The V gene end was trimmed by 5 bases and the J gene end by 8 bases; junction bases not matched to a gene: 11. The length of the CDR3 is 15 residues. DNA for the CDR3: TGTGCCAGCAGTCCAACCGACAGGGTCGGCGAAAAACTGTTTTTT. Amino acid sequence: CASSPTDRVGEKLFF.